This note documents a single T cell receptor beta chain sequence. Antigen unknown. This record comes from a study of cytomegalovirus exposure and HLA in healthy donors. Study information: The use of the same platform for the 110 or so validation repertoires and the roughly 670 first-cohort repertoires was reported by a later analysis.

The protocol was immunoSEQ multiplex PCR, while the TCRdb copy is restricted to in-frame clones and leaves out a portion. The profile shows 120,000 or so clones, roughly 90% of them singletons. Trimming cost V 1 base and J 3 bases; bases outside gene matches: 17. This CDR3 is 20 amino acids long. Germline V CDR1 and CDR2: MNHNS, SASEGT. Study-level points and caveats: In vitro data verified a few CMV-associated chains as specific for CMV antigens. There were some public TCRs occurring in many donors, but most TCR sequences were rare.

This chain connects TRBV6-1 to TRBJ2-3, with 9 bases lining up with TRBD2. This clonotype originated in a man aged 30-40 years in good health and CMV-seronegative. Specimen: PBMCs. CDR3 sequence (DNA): TGTGCCAGCAGTGAAGAAAGGGGAGTGGCGGGAGGGCCCTGGACAGATACGCAGTATTTT. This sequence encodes CASSEERGVAGGPWTDTQYF.